The T cell receptor (beta chain) under discussion was sequenced for a study of T cell responses to AZD1222 COVID-19 vaccine. Whole-study findings and limits: Among those given AZD1222, only five or six were seropositive at baseline.

The CDR3 has 15 amino acids. The germline CDR1 and CDR2 sequences are MRHNA and SNTAGT. V lost 0 bases and J lost 2, with 8 bases in between. Only in-frame clones appear in the TCRdb table, and some are missing; sequencing was by immunoSEQ multiplex PCR. Here the sample spans 150,000 to 200,000 clones, 90% being singletons. A note on this clone: Antigen specificity is unknown.

The gene calls are TRBV6-4 and TRBJ1-3, with D possibly matching TRBD1 (6 bases). The receptor's source is an adult in good health. The specimen was peripheral blood, collected on day 0 of AZD1222 vaccination. As DNA, the CDR3 is TGTGCCAGCAGTGACTCGGGGGGCCCTGGAAACACCATATATTTT. Encoded protein: CASSDSGGPGNTIYF.